This paragraph reports one T cell receptor beta chain. No antigen is known for it. Clones were sequenced by immunoSEQ multiplex PCR, and TCRdb holds only the in-frame ones, with some missing. The data contain about 80,000 clones, approximately 89% of them singletons. This sample is drawn from a study of OX40 agonist ivuxolimab in advanced cancers. Study conclusions and caveats: Normalized T-cell clonal expansion was also low in some nonresponders.

V was cut by 4 bases and J by 2 bases, with 17 bases left in between. CDR1 and CDR2 from the germline V gene are MNHEY and SMNVEV (reference sequence). CDR3 length: 16 residues. The V and J genes are TRBV27 and TRBJ1-2; D unresolved. The TCR originated in an adult with an advanced solid tumor such as melanoma, head and neck, liver or kidney cancer. The material was CD4+ or CD8+ T cells sorted from blood, obtained in a trial of the OX40 agonist ivuxolimab. Here the CDR3 DNA reads TGTGCCAGCAGTTATCATCGGGGTGGTTGGAACTATGGCTACACCTTC. The encoded protein is CASSYHRGGWNYGYTF.